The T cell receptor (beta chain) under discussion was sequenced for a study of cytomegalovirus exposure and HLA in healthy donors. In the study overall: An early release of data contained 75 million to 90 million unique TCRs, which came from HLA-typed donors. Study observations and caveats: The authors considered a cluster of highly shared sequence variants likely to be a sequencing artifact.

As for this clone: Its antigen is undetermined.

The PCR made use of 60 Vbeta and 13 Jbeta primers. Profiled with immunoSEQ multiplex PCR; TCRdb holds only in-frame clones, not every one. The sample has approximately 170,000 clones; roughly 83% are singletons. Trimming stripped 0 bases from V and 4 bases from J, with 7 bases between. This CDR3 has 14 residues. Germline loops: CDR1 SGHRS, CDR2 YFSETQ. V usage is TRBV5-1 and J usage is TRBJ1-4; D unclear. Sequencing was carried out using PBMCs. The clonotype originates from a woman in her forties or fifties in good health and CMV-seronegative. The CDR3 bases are TGCGCCAGCAGCTTGGGCGGAATTAATGAAAAACTGTTTTTT. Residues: CASSLGGINEKLFF.